Sequencing of this T cell receptor beta chain was carried out in a study of CD8 T cells in ankylosing spondylitis. TCRdb reprocessed the 5' RACE reads via MiXCR and lists one record per CDR3 protein. Among about 130,000 distinct CDR3 sequences listed, approximately 9.7% were seen once. The germline V gene has CDR1 DFQATT and CDR2 SNEGSKA (reference sequence). The V and J ends lost 5 bases and 5 bases respectively, with 19 bases between them. The CDR3 has 15 residues. This clonotype has more than one count but fewer than ten. The receptor was isolated from a male donor with ankylosing spondylitis or in good health (not recorded which). Material: blood, either unsorted or a sorted T cell fraction (not recorded which). The chain is built from TRBV20-1 and TRBJ2-1; D may be TRBD1 or TRBD2 (6 bases each). CDR3 amino acids: CSAPWGRGIDNEQFF. CDR3 nucleotide sequence: TGCAGTGCTCCCTGGGGGCGGGGCATAGACAATGAGCAGTTCTTC.